Shown below are 15 T cell receptor beta chains from a single sample sequenced in a study of a mutant IDH1 vaccine in newly diagnosed glioma. TCRdb's table, derived via immunoSEQ multiplex PCR, lists solely in-frame clones and lacks some. The table lists tens of thousands of clones, roughly 80% of them singletons, with about 24% in the top ten. Time point defined: week 5, during vaccination. Mutant IDH1 20-mer peptide, at 300 ug, made up each vaccine dose, with topical imiquimod. The antigens these receptors bind are not known. The sequencing here drew on PBMCs, taken from a glioma patient whose treatment included an IDH1 peptide vaccine. The source is a man aged 30 to 39 with glioma.

The rearrangement uses TRBV10-3 and TRBJ1-5; tentative D call: TRBD1 (6 bases). CDR1 and CDR2 from the germline V gene are ENHRY and SYGVKD. There are 13 residues in the CDR3. V lost 7 bases to trimming and J lost 7 bases, with 14 bases between them. CDR3 nucleotide sequence: TGTGCCATCACCGGGGGGGCCGGGCAGCCCCAGCATTTT. This encodes CAITGGAGQPQHF.

V usage is TRBV2 and J usage is TRBJ2-5; the D call may be TRBD1 or TRBD2 (5 bases each). V was pared by 6 bases and J by 9 bases, with 20 bases between. Germline loops: CDR1 SNHLY, CDR2 FYNNEI. This CDR3 is 14 amino acids long. The CDR3 DNA reads TGTGCCAGCAGGGGGGATAGTTCCCACGGGGCCCAGTACTTC. It is translated as CASRGDSSHGAQYF.

V gene TRBV18 combines with J gene TRBJ1-5, with TRBD1 matching over 9 bases. Trimming at V came to 1 base and at J to 2 bases, leaving 15 bases not matched to a gene. This CDR3 spans 20 amino acids. Germline-derived CDR1 and CDR2 are KGHSH and LQKENI. CDR3 sequence reads: CASSPLPRDRDPPGNQPQHF. In DNA, the CDR3 is TGTGCCAGCTCACCACTCCCCCGGGACAGGGATCCCCCGGGCAATCAGCCCCAGCATTTT.

In DNA, the CDR3 is TGTGCCAGCAGCGGACAAGAGACCCAGTACTTC. Protein sequence: CASSGQETQYF. The gene calls are TRBV5-6 and TRBJ2-5, with unresolved D. The CDR3 is made up of 11 amino acids. Germline-derived CDR1 and CDR2 are SGHDT and YYEEEE. V lost 4 bases and J lost 2, with 3 bases in between.

V usage is TRBV4-1 and J usage is TRBJ1-2; D is possibly TRBD1 (5 bases). This CDR3 comprises 14 residues. Between the trimmed V and J ends, which lost 1 base and 4 bases, there was a span of 10 bases. Germline V CDR1 and CDR2: MGHRA, YSYEKL. For the CDR3, the DNA is TGCGCCAGCAGCCAAGTGGGGGATCGCTATGGCTACACCTTC. Protein product: CASSQVGDRYGYTF.

Only a few counts were recorded for this clone. V and J are TRBV7-2 and TRBJ1-6, with D hard to call. Germline V lookup: CDR1 SGHTA, CDR2 FQGNSA. Trimming shortened V by 4 bases and J by 7 bases, and 20 bases separated the two germline ends. CDR3 length equals 17 residues. The CDR3 loop is CASSSLIPGLENSPLHF. The CDR3 DNA is TGTGCCAGCAGCTCCCTAATCCCCGGGCTAGAAAATTCACCCCTCCACTTT.

The gene calls are TRBV5-1 and TRBJ2-7, with 7 bases lining up with TRBD1. CDR3 length: 14 residues. V shed 5 bases and J 3 bases; nucleotides not matched to a gene: 8. Germline CDR1 SGHRS, CDR2 YFSETQ. The CDR3 nucleotides read TGCGCCAGCAGACTACAGGGGAACAACTACGAGCAGTACTTC. Amino acid sequence: CASRLQGNNYEQYF.

The rearrangement joins TRBV7-8 to TRBJ2-3; 7 nucleotides agree with TRBD2. The CDR3 has 17 amino acids. The V gene end was trimmed by 5 bases and the J gene end by 3 bases; junction bases not matched to a gene: 14. The germline CDR1 and CDR2 sequences are SGHVS and FQNEAQ. For the CDR3, the DNA is TGTGCCAGCAGCCCCTTGGTGACTAGCTTCTTGACAGATACGCAGTATTTT. This encodes CASSPLVTSFLTDTQYF.

The V gene is TRBV2, the J gene TRBJ1-1; the match to TRBD1 covers 7 bases. Per the germline V gene, CDR1 is SNHLY and CDR2 is FYNNEI. This CDR3 contains 17 residues. After removal of 3 bases from V and 1 base from J, the junction contained 11 bases not matched to a gene. The CDR3 sequence: CASSDLPGQYPNTEAFF. In DNA, the CDR3 is TGTGCCAGCAGTGACCTCCCGGGACAGTATCCGAACACTGAAGCTTTCTTT.

The chain employs TRBV6-1 and TRBJ2-7; D is tentatively TRBD1 or TRBD2 (6 bases each). V dropped 1 base and J dropped 5 bases, with 12 bases sitting between them. The germline V gene encodes CDR1 MNHNS and CDR2 SASEGT. CDR3 length equals 14 residues. The CDR3 DNA reads as TGTGCCAGCAGTGAAGGTAGGGGGAGGAACGAGCAGTACTTC. Its protein product is CASSEGRGRNEQYF.

The chain carries TRBV14 and TRBJ1-3, with D maybe TRBD1 (6 bases). V lost 0 bases to trimming and J lost 4 bases, with 13 bases between them. The CDR3 has 16 amino acids. CDR1 is SGHDN and CDR2 is FVKESK in the germline V gene. The CDR3: CASSQDTGYRGNTIYF. The CDR3 bases are TGTGCCAGCAGCCAAGACACAGGGTATAGGGGAAACACCATATATTTT.

The J gene is TRBJ2-1, the V gene TRBV5-4; no firm D call. The germline V and J ends were trimmed by 3 bases and 5 bases, with 6 bases remaining between them. The CDR3 is 12 residues long. The germline CDR1 and CDR2 sequences are SGHNT and YYREEE (reference sequence). This chain's CDR3 is CASSSSDNEQFF. The CDR3 region has the DNA TGTGCCAGCAGCTCCTCGGACAATGAGCAGTTCTTC. The variable domain in full, completed from reference TRBV5-4 and TRBJ2-1, reads ETGVTQSPTHLIKTRGQQVTLRCSSQSGHNTVSWYQQALGQGPQFIFQYYREEENGRGNFPPRFSGLQFPNYSSELNVNALELDDSALYLCASSSSDNEQFFGPGTRLTVL.

J is TRBJ2-6 and V is TRBV5-4; D remains ambiguous. V was clipped by 0 bases and J by 3 bases, with 4 bases between them. The CDR3 is made up of 14 amino acids. In germline, CDR1 is SGHNT, CDR2 YYREEE (reference sequence). CDR3: CASSLDGGANVLTF. The CDR3 nucleotides are TGTGCCAGCAGCTTGGACGGTGGGGCCAACGTCCTGACTTTC. Complete variable domain (other parts from reference TRBV5-4 and TRBJ2-6): ETGVTQSPTHLIKTRGQQVTLRCSSQSGHNTVSWYQQALGQGPQFIFQYYREEENGRGNFPPRFSGLQFPNYSSELNVNALELDDSALYLCASSLDGGANVLTFGAGSRLTVL.

This sequence joins TRBV5-4 and TRBJ2-2; no definite D call. Trimming stripped 4 bases from V and 8 bases from J, with 15 bases between. The germline V gene encodes CDR1 SGHNT and CDR2 YYREEE (reference sequence). This CDR3 region has 14 residues. The CDR3 region is CASSLDRVAGELFF. DNA of the CDR3: TGTGCCAGCAGCCTTGACCGAGTCGCAGGGGAGCTGTTTTTT.

The chain links TRBV19 to TRBJ1-1, with D possibly TRBD1 on 5 matching bases. Trimming left V 1 base short and J 4 bases short, with 10 bases between. The CDR3 is made up of 14 amino acids. Germline CDR1 is LNHDA and CDR2 is SQIVND (reference sequence). The CDR3 DNA reads as TGTGCCAGTAGTATAGGGGGCTCGGGCACTGAAGCTTTCTTT. Protein: CASSIGGSGTEAFF.